This TCR beta chain was obtained from a study of blood T cell repertoires in COVID-19. Looking at the study overall: Samples taken during acute and convalescent COVID-19 were collected in the United States, Italy and Spain. T cells, B-cell-depleted T cells, or PBMCs supplied cDNA or gDNA.

V trimming: 6 bases; J trimming: 3 bases; junction bases outside the gene matches: 3. Germline CDR1 is LNHDA and CDR2 is SQIVND (reference sequence). The CDR3 has 13 amino acids. The table lists this clone with a few counts. In the original analysis: Quantification of nucleated cells was approximated via reference gene primer amplification. Data came from immunoSEQ multiplex PCR; TCRdb stores just in-frame clones and leaves some out. The DNA was the basis for D and trimming; V, J and clone size are from that table. The table shows about 50,000 clones, with around nine tenths occurring only once. The chain combines TRBV19 with TRBJ2-7; 9 nucleotides line up with TRBD1. The origin of this receptor is a human donor in a cohort sampled during active COVID-19. Specimen: peripheral blood. CDR3: CASSRGQGYEQYF. The CDR3 bases are TGTGCCAGTAGCCGGGGACAGGGCTACGAGCAGTACTTC. Based on the CDR3 plus reference TRBV19 and TRBJ2-7, the full variable domain is DGGITQSPKYLFRKEGQNVTLSCEQNLNHDAMYWYRQDPGQGLRLIYYSQIVNDFQKGDIAEGYSVSREKKESFPLTVTSAQKNPTAFYLCASSRGQGYEQYFGPGTRLTVT.